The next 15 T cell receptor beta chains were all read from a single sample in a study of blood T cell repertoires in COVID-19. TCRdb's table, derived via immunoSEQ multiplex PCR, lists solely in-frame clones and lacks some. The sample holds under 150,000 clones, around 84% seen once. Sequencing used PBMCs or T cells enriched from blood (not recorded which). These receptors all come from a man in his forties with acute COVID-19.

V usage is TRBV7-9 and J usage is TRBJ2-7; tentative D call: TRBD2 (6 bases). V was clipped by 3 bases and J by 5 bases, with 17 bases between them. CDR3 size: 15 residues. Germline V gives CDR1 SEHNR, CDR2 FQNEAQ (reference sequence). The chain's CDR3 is CASSFPGRELDEQYF. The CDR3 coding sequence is TGTGCCAGCAGCTTTCCTGGACGGGAGCTTGACGAGCAGTACTTC.

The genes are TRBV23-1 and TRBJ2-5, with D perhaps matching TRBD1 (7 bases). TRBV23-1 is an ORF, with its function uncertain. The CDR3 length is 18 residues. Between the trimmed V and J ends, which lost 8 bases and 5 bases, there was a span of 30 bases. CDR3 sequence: CASRRGPLGGRGLETQYF. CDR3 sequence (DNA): TGCGCCAGCCGAAGGGGGCCTCTGGGGGGCCGAGGGTTGGAGACCCAGTACTTC.

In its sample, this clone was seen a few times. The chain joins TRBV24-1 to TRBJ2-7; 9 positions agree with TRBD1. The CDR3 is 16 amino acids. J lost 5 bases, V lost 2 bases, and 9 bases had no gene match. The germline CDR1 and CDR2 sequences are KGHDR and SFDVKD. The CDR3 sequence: CATSDSAYRGRNEQYF. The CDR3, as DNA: TGTGCCACCAGTGATTCCGCCTACAGGGGGCGCAACGAGCAGTACTTC.

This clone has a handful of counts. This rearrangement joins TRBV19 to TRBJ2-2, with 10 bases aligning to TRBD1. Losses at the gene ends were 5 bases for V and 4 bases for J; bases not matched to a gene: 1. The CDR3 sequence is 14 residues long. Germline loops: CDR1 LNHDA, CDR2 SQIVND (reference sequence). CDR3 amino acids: CASSGTGATGELFF. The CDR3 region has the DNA TGTGCCAGTAGTGGGACAGGGGCCACCGGGGAGCTGTTTTTT.

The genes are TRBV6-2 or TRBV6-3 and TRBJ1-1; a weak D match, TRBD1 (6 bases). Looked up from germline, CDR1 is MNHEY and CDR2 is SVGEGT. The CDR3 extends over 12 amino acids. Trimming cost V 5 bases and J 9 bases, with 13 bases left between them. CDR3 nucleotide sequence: TGTGCCAGCAGTCAGGGGTCAATCCAAGCTTTCTTT. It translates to CASSQGSIQAFF.

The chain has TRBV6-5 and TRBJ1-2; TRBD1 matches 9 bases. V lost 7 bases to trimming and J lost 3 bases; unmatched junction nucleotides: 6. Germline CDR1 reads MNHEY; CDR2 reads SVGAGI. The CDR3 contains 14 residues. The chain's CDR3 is CASTVDRGYYGYTF. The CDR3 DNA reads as TGTGCCAGCACGGTAGACAGGGGGTACTATGGCTACACCTTC.

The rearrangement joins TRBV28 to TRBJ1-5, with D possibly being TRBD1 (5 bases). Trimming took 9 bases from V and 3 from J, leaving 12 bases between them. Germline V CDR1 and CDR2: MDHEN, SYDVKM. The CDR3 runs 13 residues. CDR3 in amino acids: CASAQGSNQPQHF. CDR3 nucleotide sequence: TGTGCCAGTGCTCAGGGTTCCAATCAGCCCCAGCATTTT.

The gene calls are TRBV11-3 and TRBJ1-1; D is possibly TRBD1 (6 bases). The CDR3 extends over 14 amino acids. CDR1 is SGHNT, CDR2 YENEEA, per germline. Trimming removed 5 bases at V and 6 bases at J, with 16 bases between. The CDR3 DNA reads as TGTGCCAGCAGCCCTCAGGGGAGGGACGCTGAAGCTTTCTTT. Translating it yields CASSPQGRDAEAFF.

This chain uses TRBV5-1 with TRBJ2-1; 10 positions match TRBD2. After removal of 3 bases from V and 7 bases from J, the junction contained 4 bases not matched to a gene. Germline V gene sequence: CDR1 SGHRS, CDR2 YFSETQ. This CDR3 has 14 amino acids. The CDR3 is CASSYHSGRNEQFF. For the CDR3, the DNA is TGCGCCAGCAGCTACCATAGCGGGAGGAATGAGCAGTTCTTC.

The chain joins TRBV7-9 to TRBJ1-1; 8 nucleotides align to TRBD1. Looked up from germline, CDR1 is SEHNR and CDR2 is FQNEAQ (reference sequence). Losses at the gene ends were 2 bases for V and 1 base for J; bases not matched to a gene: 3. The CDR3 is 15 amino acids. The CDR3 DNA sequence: TGTGCCAGCAGCTTACAGGGGGCAGGGAACACTGAAGCTTTCTTT. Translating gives CASSLQGAGNTEAFF.

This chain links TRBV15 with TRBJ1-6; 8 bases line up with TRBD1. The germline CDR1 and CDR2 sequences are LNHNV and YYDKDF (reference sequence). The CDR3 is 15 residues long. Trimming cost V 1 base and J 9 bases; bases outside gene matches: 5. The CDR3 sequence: CATSRGGDRSSPLHF. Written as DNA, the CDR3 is TGTGCCACCAGCAGAGGAGGGGACAGGTCTTCACCCCTCCACTTT.

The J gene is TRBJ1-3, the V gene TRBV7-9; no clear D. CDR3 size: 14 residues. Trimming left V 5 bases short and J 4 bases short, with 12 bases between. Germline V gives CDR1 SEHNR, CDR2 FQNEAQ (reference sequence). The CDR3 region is CASSPETTGNTIYF. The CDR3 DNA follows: TGTGCCAGCAGCCCCGAGACAACCGGAAACACCATATATTTT.

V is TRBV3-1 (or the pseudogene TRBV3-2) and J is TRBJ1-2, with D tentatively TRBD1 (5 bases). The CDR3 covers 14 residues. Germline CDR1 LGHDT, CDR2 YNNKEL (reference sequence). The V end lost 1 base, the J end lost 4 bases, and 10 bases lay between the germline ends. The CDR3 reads CASSQVAGPYGYTF. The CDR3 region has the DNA TGTGCCAGCAGCCAAGTGGCAGGGCCCTATGGCTACACCTTC.

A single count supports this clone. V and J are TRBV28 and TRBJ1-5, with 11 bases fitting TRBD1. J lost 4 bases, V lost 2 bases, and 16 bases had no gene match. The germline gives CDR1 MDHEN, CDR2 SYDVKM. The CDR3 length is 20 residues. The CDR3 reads CASSLKFVGTGGDLNQPQHF. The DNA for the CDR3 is TGTGCCAGCAGTTTAAAATTCGTCGGGACAGGGGGAGACTTGAATCAGCCCCAGCATTTT.

CDR3 bases: TGTGCCATCAGTGAAAAGGGGACAGGGGGCCAGCCCCAGCATTTT. This codes for CAISEKGTGGQPQHF. The chain joins TRBV10-3 to TRBJ1-5; TRBD1 matches 12 bases. J gave up 7 bases and V 3 bases, and 4 bases lay outside the gene matches. The CDR3 totals 15 residues. Germline loops: CDR1 ENHRY, CDR2 SYGVKD.